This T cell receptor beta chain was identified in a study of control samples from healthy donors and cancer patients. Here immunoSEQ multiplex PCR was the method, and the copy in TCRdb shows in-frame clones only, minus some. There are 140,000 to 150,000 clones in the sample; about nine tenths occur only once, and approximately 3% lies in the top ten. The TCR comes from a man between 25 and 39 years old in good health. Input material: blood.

CDR3 in amino acids: CASSFGGRNYGYTF. CDR3 nucleotides: TGTGCCAGCAGTTTTGGGGGGCGCAACTATGGCTACACCTTC. The rearrangement joins TRBV27 to TRBJ1-2, with D possibly matching TRBD1 (6 bases). Per germline, CDR1 MNHEY and CDR2 SMNVEV (reference sequence). CDR3 length: 14 residues. Trimming took 3 bases from V and 2 from J, leaving 10 bases between them.